The T cell receptor beta chain described here comes from a study of blood T cells in healthy people across ages. Findings of the study overall: Unsorted PBMCs ruled out conclusive naive versus antigen-experienced comparison.

A J-beta primer mix and a sample-barcoded 5' primer were used in a second PCR of roughly 6 to 11 cycles. TCRdb re-called the 5' RACE reads through MiXCR, storing one row per CDR3 protein. The profile shows 1.5 million to 2 million distinct CDR3 sequences, 35% to 50% of them singletons. Germline assignment: CDR1 PRHDT and CDR2 FYEKMQ (reference sequence). The CDR3 is 16 residues long. V lost 0 bases and J 0 bases, leaving 12 bases between the germline ends. Concerning this clonotype: Its antigen remains unknown.

The genes are TRBV13 and TRBJ2-7; D assignment may be TRBD1 or TRBD2 (5 bases each). The clonotype comes from a human donor in good health. Sequencing was performed on blood. CDR3 sequence reads: CASSLGWGPSSYEQYF. CDR3 coding DNA: TGTGCCAGCAGCTTAGGGTGGGGACCGAGCTCCTACGAGCAGTACTTC. The variable domain in full, completed from reference TRBV13 and TRBJ2-7, reads AAGVIQSPRHLIKEKRETATLKCYPIPRHDTVYWYQQGPGQDPQFLISFYEKMQSDKGSIPDRFSAQQFSDYHSELNMSSLELGDSALYFCASSLGWGPSSYEQYFGPGTRLTVT.